The text below deals with one T cell receptor (beta chain). The antigen is undetermined. The data stem from a study of ipilimumab plus nivolumab after autologous stem cell transplantation. Whole-study context: The DLBCL group included primary refractory and relapsed cases.

Starting 14 to 28 days after autologous transplant, ipilimumab 1 mg/kg was given. Method: immunoSEQ multiplex PCR; TCRdb's copy keeps in-frame clones and lacks some. Altogether 20,000 to 25,000 clones are present, 77% being singletons, with the ten largest covering around 18%. The CDR3 length is 13 residues. Germline CDR1 and CDR2: LNHDA and SQIVND (reference sequence). Trimming pared 5 bases from V and 5 bases from J, leaving 13 bases between. Study-level points and caveats: Authors suggest TCR repertoire, Treg phenotype and gut microbiota support further study.

V and J are TRBV19 and TRBJ2-7; D perhaps matches TRBD1 (6 bases). The sequence was obtained from a male donor with diffuse large B-cell lymphoma. The material was PBMCs, obtained in a trial of ipilimumab plus nivolumab as post-transplant consolidation. CDR3 bases: TGTGCCAGTAGTGTAACAGGGTCCCACGAGCAGTACTTC. Protein product: CASSVTGSHEQYF. Supplemented by reference TRBV19 and TRBJ2-7, the full variable domain reads DGGITQSPKYLFRKEGQNVTLSCEQNLNHDAMYWYRQDPGQGLRLIYYSQIVNDFQKGDIAEGYSVSREKKESFPLTVTSAQKNPTAFYLCASSVTGSHEQYFGPGTRLTVT.